The rows below give T cell receptor beta chains drawn from one sample of a study of T cell repertoires in cytomegalovirus infection. TCRdb re-analysed the reads in MiXCR, keeping a single row per CDR3 protein. The sample has about 400,000 distinct CDR3 sequences; 34% are singletons. Their cognate antigens are unknown. The sequencing used cultured PBMCs, collected from culture after CMV antigen stimulation. All receptors derive from a human donor in good health (CMV status not recorded). Some clones in this sample may be carry-over from other donors' samples. The CDR3 runs from the conserved cysteine through the conserved F or W. The D gene is left open where the match is weak. Where a row states a size, it is once, few, many or the class of an expanded clone; other rows omit it.

>NA|TRBV18|TRBJ1-1|NA
CASSPQGGNYGTTEAFF
TGTGCCAGCTCACCACAAGGCGGTAACTATGGAACCACTGAAGCTTTCTTT
>NA|TRBV19|TRBJ2-1|NA
CASSGLRSIYNEQFF
TGTGCCAGTAGTGGTTTGCGGTCGATCTACAATGAGCAGTTCTTC
>NA|TRBV4-3|TRBJ1-4|few
CASSFVRGTPNEKLFF
TGCGCCAGCAGCTTCGTCCGGGGGACACCTAATGAAAAACTGTTTTTT
>NA|TRBV4-1|TRBJ1-1|NA
CASSQRDRKTEAFF
TGCGCCAGCAGCCAACGAGACAGGAAGACTGAAGCTTTCTTT
>NA|TRBV7-6|TRBJ2-3|NA
CASSGTRADTQYF
TGTGCCAGCAGCGGGACTCGCGCAGATACGCAGTATTTT
>NA|TRBV18|TRBJ1-1|NA
CASRTGGSAEAFF
TGTGCCAGCAGAACCGGAGGGTCCGCTGAAGCTTTCTTT
>TRBD1|TRBV12-3/TRBV12-4|TRBJ1-1|NA
CASTFVTGARVNTEAFF
TGTGCCAGCACTTTCGTTACAGGGGCTCGGGTGAACACTGAAGCTTTCTTT
>NA|TRBV7-9|TRBJ2-2|NA
CASSQTRSSGNTGELFF
TGTGCCAGCAGCCAAACCCGGAGTAGCGGTAACACCGGGGAGCTGTTTTTT
>NA|TRBV25-1|TRBJ1-1|once
CATSTGVTEAFF
TGTGCCACCAGTACCGGTGTCACTGAAGCTTTCTTT
>TRBD2|TRBV6-2/TRBV6-3|TRBJ2-3|NA
CASQLTSGRTDTQYF
TGTGCCAGCCAGTTGACTAGCGGGAGGACAGATACGCAGTATTTT
>TRBD1|TRBV7-6|TRBJ1-3|few
CASSLGTGFSGNTIYF
TGTGCCAGCAGCCTAGGGACAGGGTTTTCTGGAAACACCATATATTTT
>NA|TRBV5-1|TRBJ2-1|NA
CASSVGPNEQFF
TGCGCCAGCAGCGTGGGGCCAAATGAGCAGTTCTTC
>TRBD2|TRBV7-2|TRBJ2-1|many
CASSLASSGVLNEQFF
TGTGCCAGCAGCTTAGCGTCCAGCGGGGTCCTTAATGAGCAGTTCTTC
>NA|TRBV7-2|TRBJ1-3|few
CASSTRQQYSGNTIYF
TGTGCCAGCAGCACCAGACAGCAGTACTCTGGAAACACCATATATTTT
>NA|TRBV5-3|TRBJ2-2|NA
CASSLVASEGNTGELFF
TGTGCCAGCAGCTTGGTGGCTAGCGAAGGGAACACCGGGGAGCTGTTTTTT
>NA|TRBV9|TRBJ1-1|few
CASSVEDRNTEAFF
TGTGCCAGCAGCGTAGAGGACAGGAACACTGAAGCTTTCTTT
>NA|TRBV19|TRBJ2-3|few
CASSDPRNRDTQYF
TGTGCCAGTAGTGATCCTAGGAATAGGGATACGCAGTATTTT
>TRBD1|TRBV20-1|TRBJ2-1|NA
CSAPSRQGWDEQFF
TGCAGTGCTCCCTCTAGACAGGGGTGGGATGAGCAGTTCTTC
>NA|TRBV6-2/TRBV6-3|TRBJ1-5|NA
CASSLVGLAQPQHF
TGTGCCAGCAGTCTCGTGGGGTTAGCTCAGCCCCAGCATTTT
>NA|TRBV6-1|TRBJ1-5|few
CAAKTGNEPQHF
TGTGCAGCGAAAACAGGGAACGAGCCCCAGCATTTT
>NA|TRBV15|TRBJ2-1|NA
CATSRDRDLSVYNEQFF
TGTGCCACCAGCAGAGATAGGGACCTATCGGTATACAATGAGCAGTTCTTC
>TRBD1|TRBV27|TRBJ1-1|many
CASRPDRVQADNTEAFF
TGTGCCAGCAGGCCAGACAGGGTCCAAGCTGATAACACTGAAGCTTTCTTT
>NA|TRBV6-2/TRBV6-3|TRBJ2-6|NA
CASSPRGAGANVLTF
TGTGCCAGCAGTCCCAGGGGAGCTGGGGCCAACGTCCTGACTTTC
>NA|TRBV7-2|TRBJ2-3|NA
CASSNFGDTQYF
TGTGCCAGCAGCAACTTCGGAGATACGCAGTATTTT
>TRBD1|TRBV11-2|TRBJ2-7|few
CASMLWKINRGPITGGSYEQYF
TGTGCCAGCATGTTGTGGAAAATCAACAGGGGGCCCATCACCGGGGGCTCGTACGAGCAGTACTTC
>NA|TRBV28|TRBJ1-2|NA
CASSLYFGQSYGYTF
TGTGCCAGCAGTTTATACTTTGGACAATCCTATGGCTACACCTTC
>TRBD1|TRBV6-6|TRBJ2-7|NA
CASSPRQGALLLVPYEQYF
TGTGCCAGCAGTCCAAGACAGGGGGCGCTTCTTTTGGTTCCGTACGAGCAGTACTTC
>NA|TRBV7-2|TRBJ1-2|many
CASSLNTPAWDYGYTF
TGTGCCAGCAGCTTAAATACTCCAGCCTGGGACTATGGCTACACCTTC
>NA|TRBV19|TRBJ1-5|NA
CASSIEGYQPQHF
TGTGCCAGTAGTATTGAGGGTTATCAGCCCCAGCATTTT
>NA|TRBV7-2|TRBJ2-3|NA
CASSPEDNTDTQYF
TGTGCCAGCAGCCCCGAGGACAACACAGATACGCAGTATTTT
>NA|TRBV4-1|TRBJ1-1|many
CASSQEIGGDTEAFF
TGCGCCAGCAGCCAAGAGATAGGGGGGGACACTGAAGCTTTCTTT
>NA|TRBV6-2/TRBV6-3|TRBJ2-3|NA
CASSYSPRDFTDTQYF
TGTGCCAGCAGTTACTCCCCCCGGGACTTCACAGATACGCAGTATTTT
>TRBD1|TRBV28|TRBJ1-2|few
CASSFYPGQGAAGYTF
TGTGCCAGCAGTTTCTACCCTGGACAGGGGGCTGCTGGCTACACCTTC
>NA|TRBV20-1|TRBJ1-5|NA
CSATRDTSNQPQHF
TGCAGTGCTACCCGGGACACTAGCAATCAGCCCCAGCATTTT
>NA|TRBV7-2|TRBJ2-7|few
CASSETGFSYEQYF
TGTGCCAGCAGCGAAACAGGTTTCTCCTACGAGCAGTACTTC
>TRBD1|TRBV18|TRBJ1-1|NA
CASSPGQGTYTEAFF
TGTGCCAGCTCACCGGGACAGGGTACCTACACTGAAGCTTTCTTT
>TRBD1|TRBV12-3/TRBV12-4|TRBJ2-3|NA
CASRPDRDRGTDTQYF
TGTGCCAGCAGGCCCGACAGGGATCGGGGTACAGATACGCAGTATTTT
>NA|TRBV4-1|TRBJ1-6|few
CASSQVSGYSPLHF
TGCGCCAGCAGCCAAGTGTCGGGGTATTCACCCCTCCACTTT
>NA|TRBV29-1|TRBJ2-2|NA
CSVAVAGELFF
TGCAGCGTTGCAGTGGCCGGGGAGCTGTTTTTT
>TRBD1|TRBV7-2|TRBJ1-5|few
CASSPGTGAGQPQHF
TGTGCCAGCAGCCCAGGGACAGGGGCGGGTCAGCCCCAGCATTTT
>NA|TRBV7-2|TRBJ2-5|many
CASSFSSVETQYF
TGTGCCAGCAGCTTCAGTAGTGTAGAGACCCAGTACTTC
>TRBD1|TRBV7-2|TRBJ2-3|many
CASSSDRGPGDTQYF
TGTGCCAGCAGCTCCGACAGGGGGCCTGGGGATACGCAGTATTTT
>NA|TRBV28|TRBJ2-7|many
CASSLVKGRSYEQYF
TGTGCCAGCAGTTTAGTGAAGGGGAGATCCTACGAGCAGTACTTC
>NA|TRBV12-3/TRBV12-4|TRBJ1-2|few
CASSQDSLYGYTF
TGTGCCAGCAGTCAAGACAGCCTCTATGGCTACACCTTC
>NA|TRBV12-3/TRBV12-4|TRBJ1-5|few
CASSRYGLGRSNQPQHF
TGTGCCAGCAGCCGTTACGGGCTAGGTAGGAGCAATCAGCCCCAGCATTTT
>TRBD1|TRBV27|TRBJ1-3|NA
CASSPDRGLGNTIYF
TGTGCCAGCAGTCCCGACAGGGGGCTAGGAAACACCATATATTTT
>TRBD2|TRBV6-4|TRBJ2-7|NA
CASSDVAGGEQYF
TGTGCCAGCAGTGACGTCGCGGGAGGCGAGCAGTACTTC
>NA|TRBV11-2|TRBJ2-7|NA
CASSTVLYEQYF
TGTGCCAGCAGCACCGTATTGTACGAGCAGTACTTC
>TRBD1|TRBV7-9|TRBJ2-1|many
CASRSDRDANEQFF
TGTGCCAGCAGATCCGACAGGGATGCCAATGAGCAGTTCTTC